This passage covers 13 T cell receptor beta chains from one sample sequenced in a study of patients and donors after allogeneic stem cell transplantation. TCRdb re-called the RT-PCR reads through MiXCR, storing one row per CDR3 protein. Of approximately 160,000 distinct CDR3 sequences listed, roughly 22% were seen once; the top ten hold approximately 26%. The specimen sequenced was blood, either unsorted or a sorted T cell fraction (not recorded which). Every receptor here comes from a human donor who was either an allogeneic HSCT recipient or a stem cell or donor lymphocyte infusion donor (not recorded which). It is not recorded whose cells these are; they may come from a transplant donor.

This clonotype has ten or more counts. The genes are TRBV29-1 and TRBJ1-2; maybe TRBD1 (6 bases). This CDR3 spans 13 amino acids. Germline V CDR1 and CDR2: SQVTM, ANQGSEA. Trimming took off 7 bases at V and 4 bases at J, with 16 bases between the two ends. CDR3 region: CSAWGDTSYGYTF. The CDR3 coding sequence is TGCAGCGCTTGGGGGGACACATCCTATGGCTACACCTTC.

The chain combines TRBV12-3 or TRBV12-4 with TRBJ2-7; D not resolved. Deletions cut 3 bases from V and 5 bases from J, with 14 bases between. The length of the CDR3 is 14 residues. The CDR3 bases are TGTGCCAGCAGTTTGGAACCAAACGACCACGAGCAGTACTTC. It translates to CASSLEPNDHEQYF.

The chain is built from TRBV12-3 or TRBV12-4 and TRBJ1-2; possibly TRBD1 for D (5 bases). There are 15 residues in the CDR3. Deletions cut 11 bases from V and 5 bases from J, with 24 bases between. The CDR3 region is CAGGRVQEGIYGYTF. CDR3 nucleotide sequence: TGTGCCGGCGGTAGGGTCCAGGAGGGGATATATGGCTACACCTTC.

This clonotype was seen a few times. V gene TRBV29-1 combines with J gene TRBJ1-5; weak D call: TRBD1 (5 bases). Germline V gene data show CDR1 as SQVTM and CDR2 as ANQGSEA. The CDR3 is made up of 13 amino acids. CDR3 protein: CTAFGRVKKSQHF. In DNA form, the CDR3 reads TGCACCGCCTTCGGCAGGGTCAAAAAGAGCCAGCATTTT.

The chain links TRBV5-1 to TRBJ2-7; the match to TRBD1 covers 7 bases. Looked up from germline, CDR1 is SGHRS and CDR2 is YFSETQ. V lost 2 bases to trimming and J lost 6 bases; unmatched junction nucleotides: 17. This CDR3 is 17 amino acids long. The CDR3 spells CASSFFPGTETFGEQYF. CDR3 nucleotides: TGCGCCAGCAGCTTCTTCCCCGGGACAGAGACCTTCGGCGAGCAGTACTTC.

A few counts support this clonotype. The V call is TRBV27, the J call TRBJ1-5; D is possibly TRBD1 (6 bases). V lost 5 bases and J lost 7, with 15 bases in between. CDR1 is MNHEY and CDR2 is SMNVEV in the germline V gene (reference sequence). This CDR3 region has 14 residues. The CDR3 loop reads CASSMTGSYQPQHF. CDR3 coding DNA: TGTGCCAGCAGTATGACAGGTTCATACCAGCCCCAGCATTTT.

This clonotype was seen more than once but under ten times. This chain's CDR3 is CASSQTGGAWTGELFF. The CDR3 DNA reads TGCGCCAGCAGCCAGACGGGGGGCGCGTGGACCGGGGAGCTGTTTTTT. The genes are TRBV4-3 and TRBJ2-2; a weak D match, TRBD2 (7 bases). V shed 3 bases and J shed 5 bases, with 16 bases lying between them. Germline CDR1 reads LGHNA; CDR2 reads YSLEER. The CDR3 contains 16 residues.

The chain has TRBV5-1 and TRBJ1-1, with D uncertain. Trimming stripped 3 bases from V and 0 bases from J, with 15 bases between. Germline V gene sequence: CDR1 SGHRS, CDR2 YFSETQ. This CDR3 has 16 residues. CDR3 DNA sequence: TGCGCCAGCAGCTGGATGGGGTCTTTCATGAACACTGAAGCTTTCTTT. This encodes CASSWMGSFMNTEAFF.

V and J are TRBV19 and TRBJ2-1; D perhaps matches TRBD1 (5 bases). Trimming removed 10 bases from V and 4 bases from J, with 5 bases in between. The CDR3 totals 10 residues. CDR1 and CDR2 from the germline V gene are LNHDA and SQIVND (reference sequence). This CDR3 is CATGYNEQFF. The CDR3 DNA follows: TGTGCCACAGGGTACAATGAGCAGTTCTTC.

This clonotype was counted between two and nine times. The chain joins TRBV6-1 to TRBJ1-4, with D unresolved. Trimming stripped 6 bases from V and 6 bases from J, with 23 bases between. The CDR3 loop spans 17 amino acids. CDR1 and CDR2 (germline): MNHNS, SASEGT. The CDR3 nucleotides read TGTGCCAGCAGCGAGCCCCAATACGGGATTAGGGATGAAAAACTGTTTTTT. Its translation is CASSEPQYGIRDEKLFF.

The gene calls are TRBV2 and TRBJ2-7, with TRBD1 matching 7 bases. With 6 bases clipped from V and 0 bases from J, the junction kept 8 bases outside the gene matches. CDR1 and CDR2 from the germline V gene are SNHLY and FYNNEI. This CDR3 has 15 amino acids. The CDR3 spells CASRDRAFLSYEQYF. The CDR3, as DNA: TGTGCCAGCAGAGACAGGGCTTTCCTCTCCTACGAGCAGTACTTC.

This chain links TRBV5-4 with TRBJ2-1, with 9 bases fitting TRBD2. This CDR3 contains 14 residues. The V gene end was trimmed by 2 bases and the J gene end by 7 bases; junction bases not matched to a gene: 4. Germline CDR1 SGHNT, CDR2 YYREEE (reference sequence). CDR3 in DNA: TGTGCCAGCAGCTTTGGCGGGAGGGGTAATGAGCAGTTCTTC. It encodes CASSFGGRGNEQFF.

The chain recombines TRBV11-2 with TRBJ2-4, with a tentative D call TRBD2 (5 bases). Trimming stripped 5 bases from V and 7 bases from J, with 18 bases between. CDR3 length: 15 residues. Germline V gene lookup returns CDR1 SGHAT and CDR2 FQNNGV. CDR3 nucleotides: TGTGCCAGCAGCGGTGGGCTAGCCTTTCATAACATTCAGTACTTC. Amino acid sequence: CASSGGLAFHNIQYF.